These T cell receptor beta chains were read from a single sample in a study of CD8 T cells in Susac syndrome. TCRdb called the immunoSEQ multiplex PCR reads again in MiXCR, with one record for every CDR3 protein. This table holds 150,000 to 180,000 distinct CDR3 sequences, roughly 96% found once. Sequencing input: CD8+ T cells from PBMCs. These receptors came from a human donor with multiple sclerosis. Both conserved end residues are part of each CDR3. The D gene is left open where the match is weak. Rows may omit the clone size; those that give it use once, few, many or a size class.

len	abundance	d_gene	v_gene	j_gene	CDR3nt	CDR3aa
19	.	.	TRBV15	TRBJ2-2	TGTGCCACCAGCAGAGACGCCGGCTCAAGGACGGCGAACACCGGGGAGCTGTTTTTT	CATSRDAGSRTANTGELFF
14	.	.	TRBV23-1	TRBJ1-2	TGCGCCAGCAGTCAATCCCCCGGACGGTATGGCTACACCTTC	CASSQSPGRYGYTF
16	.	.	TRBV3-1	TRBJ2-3	TGTGCCAGCAGCCAAGCTTCCAGCGGAACCACAGATACGCAGTATTTT	CASSQASSGTTDTQYF
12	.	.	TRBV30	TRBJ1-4	TGTGCCTGGAACCACGGGGGGGAAAAACTGTTTTTT	CAWNHGGEKLFF
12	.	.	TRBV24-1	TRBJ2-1	TGTGCCACCAGTGACCAGTACAATGAGCAGTTCTTC	CATSDQYNEQFF
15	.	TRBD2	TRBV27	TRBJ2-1	TGTGCCAGCAGTTTCGGGGGGAGCGCCTACAATGAGCAGTTCTTC	CASSFGGSAYNEQFF
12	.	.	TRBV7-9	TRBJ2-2	TGTGCCAGCAGCGCCGGCCTCATGGTGGTGTTTTTT	CASSAGLMVVFF
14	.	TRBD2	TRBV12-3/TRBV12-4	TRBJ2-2	TGTGCCAGCATAGGGACTAGCGGCAGCGGGGAGCTGTTTTTT	CASIGTSGSGELFF
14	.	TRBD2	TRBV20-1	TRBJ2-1	TGCAGTGCTCCGGGACTAGCGAGTAACAATGAGCAGTTCTTC	CSAPGLASNNEQFF
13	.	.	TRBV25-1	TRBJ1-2	TGTGCCAGCAGTGAATATAACAGGCATGGCTACACCTTC	CASSEYNRHGYTF
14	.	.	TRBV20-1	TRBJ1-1	TGCAGTGCTTTCAGGATAAGTAAGGCCGATGAAGCTTTCTTT	CSAFRISKADEAFF
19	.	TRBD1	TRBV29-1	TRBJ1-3	TGCAGCGTTGTGTTATCGGGACAGGGGATAGGTCTTCGTGGAAACACCATATATTTT	CSVVLSGQGIGLRGNTIYF
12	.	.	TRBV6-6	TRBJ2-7	TGTGCCAGCAGTTATGGTCCGTCAGAGCAGTACTTC	CASSYGPSEQYF
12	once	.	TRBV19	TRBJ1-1	TGTGCCAGTACATGGGGGGGGAATGAAGCTTTCTTT	CASTWGGNEAFF
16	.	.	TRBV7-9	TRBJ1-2	TGTGCCAGCAGCTCCACACGGGACGAGAAACGGGATGGCTACACCTTC	CASSSTRDEKRDGYTF
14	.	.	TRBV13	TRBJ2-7	TGTGCCAGCAGCTTAGGACAGGGTGGGAACGAGCAGTACTTC	CASSLGQGGNEQYF
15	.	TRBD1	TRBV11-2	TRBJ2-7	TGTGCCAGCAGCAGCGCCGGACAGGGAGCCTACGAGCAGTACTTC	CASSSAGQGAYEQYF
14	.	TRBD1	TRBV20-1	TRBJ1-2	TGCAGTGCTGGAGGAGGGGGCGAGGGCTATGGCTACACCTTC	CSAGGGGEGYGYTF
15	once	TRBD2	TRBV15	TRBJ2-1	TGTGCCACCAGCAGCGTAGCGGGGGCGAGGGGTGAGCAGTTCTTC	CATSSVAGARGEQFF
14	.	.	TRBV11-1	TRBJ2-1	TGTGCCAGCAGCTCGTTTTGGGGGAACAATGAGCAGTTCTTC	CASSSFWGNNEQFF
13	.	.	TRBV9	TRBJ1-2	TGTGCCAGCAGCGTAGACGGGAGCTATGGCTACACCTTC	CASSVDGSYGYTF
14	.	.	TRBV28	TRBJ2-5	TGTGCCAGCAGTTTTCGCAGGGCAGTCGAGACCCAGTACTTC	CASSFRRAVETQYF
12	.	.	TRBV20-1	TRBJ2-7	TGCAGTGCTAGAGGGGGTAGCTACGAGCAGTACTTC	CSARGGSYEQYF
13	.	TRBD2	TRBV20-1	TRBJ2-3	TGCAGTTGGAACAGCGGGGGAACAGATACGCAGTATTTT	CSWNSGGTDTQYF
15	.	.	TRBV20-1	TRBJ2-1	TGCAGTGCTAGAGACACAAGGAGCTCCTACAATGAGCAGTTCTTC	CSARDTRSSYNEQFF
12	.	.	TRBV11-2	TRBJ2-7	TGTGCCAGCAGCTTGCGACAGGATAGTCAGTACTTC	CASSLRQDSQYF
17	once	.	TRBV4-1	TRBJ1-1	TGCGCCAGCAGCCAAGGTAGAGGGGTTGAGTACGACACTGAAGCTTTCTTT	CASSQGRGVEYDTEAFF
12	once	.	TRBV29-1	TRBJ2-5	TGCAGCGTTGGGGTTGTGGGGGCGGCCCAGTACTTC	CSVGVVGAAQYF
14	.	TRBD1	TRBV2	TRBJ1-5	TGTGCCAGCACAGGGGGCTGGAGCAATCAGCCCCAGCATTTT	CASTGGWSNQPQHF
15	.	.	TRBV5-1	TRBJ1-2	TGCGCCAGCAGCTCATGGCGGGACAACCTCTATGGCTACACCTTC	CASSSWRDNLYGYTF
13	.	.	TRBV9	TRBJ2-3	TGTGCCAGCAGCGAGTGGGACGGAGATACGCAGTATTTT	CASSEWDGDTQYF
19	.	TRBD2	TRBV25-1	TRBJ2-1	TGTGCCAGCAGTGTTTGGCTAGCGGGGGCCACGAGCTCCTACAATGAGCAGTTCTTC	CASSVWLAGATSSYNEQFF
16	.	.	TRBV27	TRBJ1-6	TGTGCCAGCAGTTCCGGGATCAGACTCGGAAATTCACCCCTCCACTTT	CASSSGIRLGNSPLHF